This passage covers 7 T cell receptor beta chains from one sample sequenced in a study of blood T cell repertoires in COVID-19. Sequencing used immunoSEQ multiplex PCR; TCRdb keeps in-frame clones, though not all of them. This sample has about 200,000 clones, with roughly nine tenths found just once. The material sequenced was peripheral blood. Receptors were obtained from a man aged 60 to 75 with COVID-19, enrolled during active disease.

This chain connects TRBV5-4 to TRBJ2-1; D remains ambiguous. The CDR3 spans 13 residues. Trimming removed 2 bases from V and 8 bases from J, with 11 bases in between. The germline V gene encodes CDR1 SGHNT and CDR2 YYREEE (reference sequence). The CDR3 is CASSFSPSDEQFF. The CDR3 coding sequence is TGTGCCAGCAGCTTTTCTCCCAGCGATGAGCAGTTCTTC.

In DNA, the CDR3 is TGTGCCAGCAGTGACGGGGGTCAGCGCTCGGGCAATCAGCCCCAGCATTTT. Translated: CASSDGGQRSGNQPQHF. The V gene is TRBV2, the J gene TRBJ1-5, with a possible D match to TRBD1 (5 bases). CDR1 and CDR2 (germline): SNHLY, FYNNEI. Between the trimmed V and J ends, which lost 3 bases and 2 bases, there was a span of 17 bases. This CDR3 has 17 residues.

The chain carries TRBV5-6 and TRBJ2-7; 9 bases fit TRBD2. This CDR3 contains 13 residues. CDR1 and CDR2 from the germline V gene are SGHDT and YYEEEE. V lost 6 bases, J lost 7 bases, and 8 bases stayed unmatched. The CDR3 spells CASTAGGPGEQYF. The CDR3 bases are TGTGCCAGCACCGCGGGGGGGCCGGGGGAGCAGTACTTC.

The chain uses TRBV5-4 and TRBJ2-7; D may be TRBD1 (6 bases). CDR1 and CDR2 (germline): SGHNT, YYREEE (reference sequence). The length of the CDR3 is 15 residues. Trimming removed 2 bases at V and 0 bases at J, with 12 bases between. The CDR3 region has the DNA TGTGCCAGCAGCTTAAAACAGGGCAACTCCTACGAGCAGTACTTC. Amino acids: CASSLKQGNSYEQYF.

The chain uses TRBV6-1 and TRBJ2-7; D remains ambiguous. Trimming took off 2 bases at V and 2 bases at J, with 10 bases between the two ends. There are 14 residues in the CDR3. In germline, CDR1 is MNHNS, CDR2 SASEGT. The CDR3 DNA sequence: TGTGCCAGCAGTGAACTGGGCCTTACCTACGAGCAGTACTTC. Residues: CASSELGLTYEQYF.

The J gene is TRBJ2-5, the V gene TRBV4-2, with D unclear. The germline V and J ends were trimmed by 1 base and 3 bases, with 6 bases remaining between them. Germline V gene sequence: CDR1 LGHNA, CDR2 YNFKEQ. This CDR3 spans 13 amino acids. As DNA, the CDR3 is TGTGCCAGCAGCCAAGTACCGGAAGAGACCCAGTACTTC. As protein: CASSQVPEETQYF.

The V call is TRBV10-2, the J call TRBJ2-7; the match to TRBD2 covers 12 bases. CDR3 size: 14 residues. Germline V gene sequence: CDR1 WSHSY, CDR2 SAAADI. V was clipped by 6 bases and J by 6 bases; unmatched bases: 6. CDR3 sequence (DNA): TGCGCCAGCAGACCTAGCGGGGGGGCTGGCGAGCAGTACTTC. Protein: CASRPSGGAGEQYF.